This TCR beta chain was sequenced for a study of blood T cell repertoires in COVID-19. Turning to the study itself: From T cells, B-cell-depleted T cells, or PBMCs came the material, which was cDNA or gDNA.

There are 15 residues in the CDR3. Deletions cut 5 bases from V and 1 base from J, with 14 bases between. CDR1 is SGHTA and CDR2 is FQGTGA in the germline V gene. This table comes from immunoSEQ multiplex PCR, and its TCRdb copy is limited to in-frame clones, with some not included. The profile shows approximately 150,000 clones, more than 75% of them singletons. The chain has TRBV7-3 and TRBJ1-2; tentatively, D is TRBD1 (5 bases). The sample taken for sequencing was peripheral blood. The clonotype originates from a woman aged 50 to 60 with acute or convalescent COVID-19. The CDR3 reads CASSPPRDSNYGYTF. The DNA for the CDR3 is TGTGCCAGCAGCCCACCTCGAGACAGTAACTATGGCTACACCTTC.